The 25 T cell receptor beta chains given below trace back to one sample, sequenced in a study of cytomegalovirus exposure and HLA in healthy donors. TCRdb keeps only in-frame clones here, not all; method: immunoSEQ multiplex PCR. The sample shows under 200,000 clones, roughly 90% of them seen only once. Sequenced sample: PBMCs. These receptor sequences come from a woman between 25 and 40 years old in good health and CMV-seronegative.

This chain links TRBV11-3 with TRBJ2-2; D is perhaps TRBD2 (7 bases). This CDR3 is 18 amino acids long. Per the germline V gene, CDR1 is SGHNT and CDR2 is YENEEA. V lost 4 bases to trimming and J lost 4 bases, with 22 bases between them. Written as DNA, the CDR3 is TGTGCCAGCAGCTCCCGGCATCTGCGGAGGGGGGGCACCGGGGAGCTGTTTTTT. This gives the protein CASSSRHLRRGGTGELFF. Using reference TRBV11-3 and TRBJ2-2 for the parts outside the CDR3, the full variable domain is EAGVVQSPRYKIIEKKQPVAFWCNPISGHNTLYWYLQNLGQGPELLIRYENEEAVDDSQLPKDRFSAERLKGVDSTLKIQPAELGDSAVYLCASSSRHLRRGGTGELFFGEGSRLTVL.

The chain carries TRBV5-4 and TRBJ2-3; 9 nucleotides line up with TRBD2. Germline lookup yields CDR1 SGHNT and CDR2 YYREEE (reference sequence). The V and J ends lost 4 bases and 3 bases, in that order; junction bases with no gene match: 9. CDR3 length: 16 residues. CDR3 nucleotides: TGTGCCAGCAGCCCCTCGAGCGGGAGGACGACAGATACGCAGTATTTT. Translated: CASSPSSGRTTDTQYF.

The chain employs TRBV10-2 and TRBJ2-2; 8 bases are a match to TRBD1. The CDR3 is 13 residues long. Trimming cost V 6 bases and J 4 bases; bases outside gene matches: 1. CDR1 is WSHSY and CDR2 is SAAADI in the germline V gene. For the CDR3, the DNA is TGCGCCAGCAGAGGGACAGGCACCGGGGAGCTGTTTTTT. Encoded protein: CASRGTGTGELFF.

This chain connects TRBV7-6 to TRBJ1-2; D is ambiguous. The germline V gene encodes CDR1 SGHVS and CDR2 FNYEAQ. This CDR3 spans 15 amino acids. Trimming cost V 1 base and J 4 bases, with 13 bases left between them. As DNA, the CDR3 is TGTGCCAGCAGCTTAGGTACTACGGGAAGCTATGGCTACACCTTC. Translation gives CASSLGTTGSYGYTF.

The V gene is TRBV9, the J gene TRBJ1-1, with TRBD1 as a possible D gene (5 bases). Germline assignment: CDR1 SGDLS and CDR2 YYNGEE. The V and J ends lost 3 bases and 5 bases respectively, with 14 bases between them. This CDR3 contains 14 residues. The CDR3 protein is CASSATGGGTEAFF. Written as DNA, the CDR3 is TGTGCCAGCAGCGCGACTGGGGGGGGTACTGAAGCTTTCTTT.

V is TRBV21-1 and J is TRBJ1-5. TRBV21-1 is listed as a pseudogene. This CDR3 region has 14 residues. CDR3 in DNA: TGTGCCAGCAGCAGAGGAGGGGGGGATCAGCCCCAGCATTTT. It translates to CASSRGGGDQPQHF.

The chain links TRBV9 to TRBJ2-7; 7 bases match TRBD2. Germline V lookup: CDR1 SGDLS, CDR2 YYNGEE. Losses at the gene ends were 0 bases for V and 3 bases for J; bases not matched to a gene: 3. CDR3 size: 14 residues. This chain's CDR3 is CASSVGLAYYEQYF. CDR3 DNA: TGTGCCAGCAGCGTAGGACTAGCTTACTACGAGCAGTACTTC.

The chain links TRBV4-2 to TRBJ1-5, with 8 positions matching TRBD1. Germline CDR1 and CDR2: LGHNA and YNFKEQ. The length of the CDR3 is 15 residues. The ends lost 3 bases at V and 4 bases at J; junction bases unmatched: 5. CDR3 bases: TGTGCCAGCAGCCAGTATACAGGGGGGAATCAGCCCCAGCATTTT. Translation: CASSQYTGGNQPQHF.

The chain recombines TRBV2 with TRBJ1-2, with TRBD1 as a possible D gene (5 bases). The germline V gene encodes CDR1 SNHLY and CDR2 FYNNEI. Deletions cut 8 bases from V and 0 bases from J, with 13 bases between. This CDR3 is built from 14 residues. The DNA for the CDR3 is TGTGCCAGCGAAAGGGCAGGGACTAACTATGGCTACACCTTC. Translation: CASERAGTNYGYTF.

The chain combines TRBV6-6 with TRBJ1-5, with TRBD1 identical over 7 bases. Germline V gene sequence: CDR1 MNHNY, CDR2 SVGAGI (reference sequence). This CDR3 has 15 residues. The V and J ends lost 5 bases and 3 bases, in that order; junction bases with no gene match: 7. CDR3 nucleotide sequence: TGTGCCAGCAGTCCATCGACAGGGTTCAATCAGCCCCAGCATTTT. It is translated as CASSPSTGFNQPQHF.

The rearrangement joins TRBV2 to TRBJ1-2, with D perhaps matching TRBD1 (5 bases). From germline, CDR1 is SNHLY and CDR2 FYNNEI. Trimming pared 2 bases from V and 5 bases from J, leaving 12 bases between. This CDR3 contains 14 residues. The CDR3 protein is CASSERQGSYGYTF. DNA for the CDR3: TGTGCCAGCAGTGAAAGGCAGGGTAGTTATGGCTACACCTTC. Full variable domain (rest looked up from reference TRBV2 and TRBJ1-2): EPEVTQTPSHQVTQMGQEVILRCVPISNHLYFYWYRQILGQKVEFLVSFYNNEISEKSEIFDDQFSVERPDGSNFTLKIRSTKLEDSAMYFCASSERQGSYGYTFGSGTRLTVV.

The rearrangement uses TRBV5-6 and TRBJ2-6; maybe TRBD1 (6 bases). The germline CDR1 and CDR2 sequences are SGHDT and YYEEEE. The CDR3 is 17 amino acids. V shed 2 bases and J shed 0 bases, with 12 bases lying between them. The CDR3, as DNA: TGTGCCAGCAGCTTTATTGACAGGACCTCTGGGGCCAACGTCCTGACTTTC. Protein: CASSFIDRTSGANVLTF. Full variable domain (remainder filled in from reference TRBV5-6 and TRBJ2-6): DAGVTQSPTHLIKTRGQQVTLRCSPKSGHDTVSWYQQALGQGPQFIFQYYEEEERQRGNFPDRFSGHQFPNYSSELNVNALLLGDSALYLCASSFIDRTSGANVLTFGAGSRLTVL.

The chain couples TRBV10-3 to TRBJ2-7, with 9 bases lining up with TRBD1. V gave up 6 bases and J gave up 7 bases; unmatched junction bases: 7. Per the germline V gene, CDR1 is ENHRY and CDR2 is SYGVKD. The CDR3 runs 13 residues. For the CDR3, the DNA is TGTGCCATCAGCAAACAGGGGGCGGGGGAGCAGTACTTC. Protein: CAISKQGAGEQYF.

As DNA, the CDR3 is TGTGCCAGCTCACCGCAATTGGGAATGGGAGACACCATATATTTT. Protein sequence: CASSPQLGMGDTIYF. The chain is built from TRBV18 and TRBJ1-3; no clear D gene. V was clipped by 3 bases and J by 8 bases, with 17 bases between them. Germline assignment: CDR1 KGHSH and CDR2 LQKENI. The CDR3 has 15 amino acids.

V and J are TRBV6-1 and TRBJ2-7, with D uncertain. V was shortened by 3 bases and J by 3 bases, with 12 bases between the two germline ends. Germline V gives CDR1 MNHNS, CDR2 SASEGT. CDR3 length: 14 residues. The CDR3 DNA reads TGTGCCAGCAGTGACCTGGCTAACAACTACGAGCAGTACTTC. The encoded protein is CASSDLANNYEQYF.

The chain links TRBV28 to TRBJ1-4; unclear D gene. CDR3 length: 12 residues. Germline loops: CDR1 MDHEN, CDR2 SYDVKM. V lost 8 bases, J lost 7 bases, and 11 bases lay in between. CDR3 DNA sequence: TGTGCCAGCGGGATCGGGCGTGAAAAACTGTTTTTT. It codes for CASGIGREKLFF.

This chain joins TRBV30 and TRBJ1-5; no clear D. Germline CDR1 is GTSNPN and CDR2 is SVGIG (reference sequence). Trimming removed 1 base at V and 0 bases at J, with 7 bases between. The CDR3 has 14 amino acids. The CDR3 DNA sequence: TGTGCCTGGAGTGCTAGAAATAGCAATCAGCCCCAGCATTTT. Translated, it gives CAWSARNSNQPQHF.

This rearrangement joins TRBV4-2 to TRBJ1-1, with D possibly being TRBD1 (5 bases). Trimming shortened V by 4 bases and J by 3 bases, and 12 bases separated the two germline ends. The V gene's germline CDR1 is LGHNA and CDR2 YNFKEQ. The CDR3 has 14 amino acids. The CDR3 DNA sequence: TGTGCCAGCAGCCTTATAGGGGACGACACTGAAGCTTTCTTT. It translates to CASSLIGDDTEAFF.

The chain carries TRBV7-9 and TRBJ2-7; D is perhaps TRBD1 or TRBD2 (6 bases each). The germline CDR1 and CDR2 sequences are SEHNR and FQNEAQ (reference sequence). Deletions cut 5 bases from V and 0 bases from J, with 11 bases between. The CDR3 consists of 14 residues. As DNA, the CDR3 is TGTGCCAGCAGCGAAGGGGGGAGCTCCTACGAGCAGTACTTC. Its protein is CASSEGGSSYEQYF.

The CDR3 is CASSLLAETQYF. The CDR3 nucleotides read TGTGCCAGCAGCTTATTAGCCGAGACCCAGTACTTC. The chain links TRBV7-2 to TRBJ2-5; D not resolved. V dropped 2 bases and J dropped 5 bases, with 6 bases sitting between them. The CDR3 has 12 residues. Germline CDR1 reads SGHTA; CDR2 reads FQGNSA.

This clone is a singleton in its sample. This chain connects TRBV7-9 to TRBJ2-1, with 7 nucleotides matching TRBD1. CDR3 length: 16 residues. In germline, CDR1 is SEHNR, CDR2 FQNEAQ (reference sequence). Trimming cost V 5 bases and J 5 bases; bases outside gene matches: 12. The CDR3 loop is CASSPSGQTLHNEQFF. CDR3 nucleotide sequence: TGTGCCAGCAGCCCGTCGGGACAGACATTACACAATGAGCAGTTCTTC.

The chain has TRBV27 and TRBJ2-1; 12 bases align to TRBD2. Germline lookup yields CDR1 MNHEY and CDR2 SMNVEV (reference sequence). With 2 bases clipped from V and 8 bases from J, the junction kept 10 bases outside the gene matches. CDR3 length equals 17 residues. The CDR3 protein is CASSLVRLAGVSDEQFF. The DNA of the CDR3 is TGTGCCAGCAGTTTAGTGAGACTAGCGGGAGTTAGTGATGAGCAGTTCTTC.

V gene TRBV5-4 combines with J gene TRBJ2-7; 8 bases align to TRBD1. CDR1 SGHNT and CDR2 YYREEE come from the germline V gene (reference sequence). Germline trimming cut 1 base from V and 5 bases from J; bases unmatched to any gene: 5. This CDR3 contains 14 residues. DNA for the CDR3: TGTGCCAGCAGCTTGACTTTGACAGGGGACGAGCAGTACTTC. Encoded protein: CASSLTLTGDEQYF.

The rearrangement joins TRBV7-8 to TRBJ2-2; TRBD1 is a possible D gene (6 bases). The germline V and J ends were trimmed by 7 bases and 1 base, with 10 bases remaining between them. CDR3 length: 14 amino acids. Germline CDR1 and CDR2: SGHVS and FQNEAQ. Here the CDR3 reads CASKLDRNTGELFF. CDR3 bases: TGTGCCAGCAAATTGGACAGGAACACCGGGGAGCTGTTTTTT.

The chain uses TRBV9 and TRBJ2-5; 7 bases map to TRBD2. Germline loops: CDR1 SGDLS, CDR2 YYNGEE. After removal of 3 bases from V and 1 base from J, the junction contained 6 bases not matched to a gene. CDR3 length: 15 amino acids. The CDR3 DNA reads TGTGCCAGCAGCGCGTCTAGCGGAACCCAAGAGACCCAGTACTTC. It translates to CASSASSGTQETQYF. The entire variable domain, with the rest obtained from reference TRBV9 and TRBJ2-5, is as follows: DSGVTQTPKHLITATGQRVTLRCSPRSGDLSVYWYQQSLDQGLQFLIQYYNGEERAKGNILERFSAQQFPDLHSELNLSSLELGDSALYFCASSASSGTQETQYFGPGTRLLVL.